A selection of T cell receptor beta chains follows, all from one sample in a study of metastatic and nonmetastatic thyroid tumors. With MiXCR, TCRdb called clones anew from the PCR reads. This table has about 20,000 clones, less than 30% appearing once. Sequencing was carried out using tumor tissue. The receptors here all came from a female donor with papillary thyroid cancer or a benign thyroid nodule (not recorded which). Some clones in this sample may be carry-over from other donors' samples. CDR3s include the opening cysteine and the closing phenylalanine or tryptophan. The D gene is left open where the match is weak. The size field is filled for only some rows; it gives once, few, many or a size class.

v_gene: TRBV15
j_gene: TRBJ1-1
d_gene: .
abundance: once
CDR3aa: CATSRDRGAEAFF
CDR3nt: TGTGCCACCAGCAGAGACAGGGGCGCTGAAGCTTTCTTT

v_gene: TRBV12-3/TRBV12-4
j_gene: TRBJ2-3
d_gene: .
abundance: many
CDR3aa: CASSSRDGGTDTQYF
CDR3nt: TGTGCCAGCAGCTCCCGGGACGGAGGGACAGATACGCAGTATTTT

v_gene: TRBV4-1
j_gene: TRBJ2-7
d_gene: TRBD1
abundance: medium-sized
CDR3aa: CASSQGDSLSYEQYF
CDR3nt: TGCGCCAGCAGCCAAGGGGACAGCCTCTCCTACGAGCAGTACTTC

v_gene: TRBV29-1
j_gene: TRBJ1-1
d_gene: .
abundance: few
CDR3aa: CSVEDRDSGTEAFF
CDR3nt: TGCAGCGTTGAAGATCGGGATTCGGGGACTGAAGCTTTCTTT

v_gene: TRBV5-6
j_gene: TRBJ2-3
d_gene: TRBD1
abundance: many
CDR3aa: CASSYLGQGLSDTQYF
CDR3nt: TGTGCCAGCAGTTACTTGGGACAGGGCCTATCAGATACGCAGTATTTT

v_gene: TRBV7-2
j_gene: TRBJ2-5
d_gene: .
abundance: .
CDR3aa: CSSSLCLGPQETQYF
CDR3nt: TGTTCCAGCAGCCTATGTCTGGGACCACAAGAGACCCAGTACTTC

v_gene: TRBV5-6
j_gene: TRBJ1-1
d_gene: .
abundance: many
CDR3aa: CASSPVGQGTTEAFF
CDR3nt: TGTGCCAGCAGCCCCGTAGGGCAGGGGACCACTGAAGCTTTCTTT

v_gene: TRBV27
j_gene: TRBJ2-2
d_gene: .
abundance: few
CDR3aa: CASRGGQTNTGELFF
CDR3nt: TGTGCCAGCAGGGGGGGACAGACGAACACCGGGGAGCTGTTTTTT

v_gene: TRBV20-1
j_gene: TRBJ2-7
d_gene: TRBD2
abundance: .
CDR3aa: CSARAPPPGAGAYEQYF
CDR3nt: TGCAGTGCTAGAGCCCCCCCCCCCGGGGCGGGAGCCTACGAGCAGTACTTC

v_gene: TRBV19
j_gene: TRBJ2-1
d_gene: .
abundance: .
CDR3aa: CASSKLTSRRGHNEQFF
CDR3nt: TGTGCCAGTAGCAAACTTACGAGCCGCAGGGGACACAATGAGCAGTTCTTC

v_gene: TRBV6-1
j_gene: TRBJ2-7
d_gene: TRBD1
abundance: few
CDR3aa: CSSSTWTGGSEQYF
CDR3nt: TGTTCCAGCAGTACCTGGACAGGGGGCTCCGAGCAGTACTTC